This T cell receptor beta chain stems from a study of T cell repertoires in cytomegalovirus infection. Study summary: CMV epitopes, recently identified HLA-C-restricted and well-studied HLA-B-restricted, were used. CMV infection and matching HLA type were both indicated by public TCR beta signatures. Study-wide findings and caveats: CMV-specific TCR beta clonotypes restricted by HLA-C dominated the ex vivo response. Cumulative public TCR beta family frequency identified CMV carriers with the relevant HLA.

With regard to this clonotype: The antigen is unknown.

The CDR3 length is 16 residues. Germline V gene sequence: CDR1 MNHEY, CDR2 SVGEGT. With 0 bases removed from V and 8 bases from J, the gap between germline ends came to 14 bases. TCRdb reprocessed the reads with MiXCR, giving one entry per CDR3 protein. The sample lists around 800,000 distinct CDR3 sequences; less than 35% were seen once. The sequencing used cultured CD8+ T cells from PBMCs, collected from culture after CMV antigen stimulation. The V and J genes are TRBV6-2 or TRBV6-3 and TRBJ1-6; no reliable D call. This clonotype was sampled from a human donor in good health (CMV status not recorded). Some clones in this sample may be carry-over from other donors' samples. CDR3 sequence (DNA): TGTGCCAGCAGTTACTCCTTGGGCAGTGCGGATTCACCCCTCCACTTT. As protein: CASSYSLGSADSPLHF.